The 29 T cell receptor beta chains presented below share a single source sample, sequenced in a study of Ad26.COV2.S vaccination and SARS-CoV-2 variants. The protocol was immunoSEQ multiplex PCR, while the TCRdb copy is restricted to in-frame clones and leaves out a portion. Of just over 350,000 clones detected, approximately 90% appear once; the ten largest clones hold about 3.9%. The sequenced sample was peripheral blood, obtained after recovery from COVID-19. Receptors originate from a human donor who had recovered from COVID-19.

The gene calls are TRBV10-1 and TRBJ2-1; D might be TRBD2 (6 bases). The CDR3 totals 17 residues. Looked up from germline, CDR1 is WNHNN and CDR2 is SYGVQD (reference sequence). Trimming pared 3 bases from V and 6 bases from J, leaving 21 bases between. CDR3 nucleotide sequence: TGCGCCAGCAGTGATGGGCTGTCGGCTAGCGTTCGCAATGAGCAGTTCTTC. Encoded protein: CASSDGLSASVRNEQFF.

V gene TRBV7-9 combines with J gene TRBJ2-5; 9 bases fit TRBD2. Germline V gene lookup returns CDR1 SEHNR and CDR2 FQNEAQ (reference sequence). This CDR3 has 17 amino acids. Germline trimming cut 2 bases from V and 0 bases from J; bases unmatched to any gene: 7. For the CDR3, the DNA is TGTGCCAGCAGCTTATTTGGGGCTAGCGGGGACCAAGAGACCCAGTACTTC. Amino acid sequence: CASSLFGASGDQETQYF.

The V call is TRBV3-1 (or the pseudogene TRBV3-2), the J call TRBJ2-7; D perhaps matches TRBD1 (6 bases). This CDR3 is built from 15 residues. Trimming cost V 3 bases and J 3 bases, with 15 bases left between them. Germline loops: CDR1 LGHDT, CDR2 YNNKEL (reference sequence). The CDR3 sequence is CASSQTQGFNYEQYF. CDR3 nucleotide sequence: TGTGCCAGCAGCCAGACACAGGGATTTAACTACGAGCAGTACTTC.

In DNA form, the CDR3 reads TGTGCCAGCGAAAAAGAATACTCTGGAAACACCATATATTTT. It yields the protein CASEKEYSGNTIYF. The chain couples TRBV9 to TRBJ1-3; no definite D call. Between the trimmed V and J ends, which lost 7 bases and 0 bases, there was a span of 11 bases. The CDR3 is made up of 14 amino acids. CDR1 and CDR2 (germline): SGDLS, YYNGEE.

The chain links TRBV3-1 (or the pseudogene TRBV3-2) to TRBJ2-1, with 8 bases fitting TRBD1. The CDR3 extends over 15 amino acids. From germline, CDR1 is LGHDT and CDR2 YNNKEL (reference sequence). J was trimmed by 5 bases and V by 2 bases; bases with no gene match: 5. The CDR3 sequence: CASSQTGGKHNEQFF. The DNA for the CDR3 is TGTGCCAGCAGCCAAACAGGGGGGAAACACAATGAGCAGTTCTTC.

The CDR3 is CASSVGGAQGDTQYF. The CDR3 DNA follows: TGTGCCAGCAGCGTAGGAGGGGCGCAGGGAGATACGCAGTATTTT. V gene TRBV9 combines with J gene TRBJ2-3, with D perhaps being TRBD1 or TRBD2 (5 bases each). CDR3 length equals 15 residues. V was trimmed by 0 bases and J by 5 bases, leaving 13 bases between them. The germline CDR1 and CDR2 sequences are SGDLS and YYNGEE.

The chain joins TRBV6-5 to TRBJ2-6, with D perhaps matching TRBD1 (5 bases). This CDR3 is built from 16 residues. The germline CDR1 and CDR2 sequences are MNHEY and SVGAGI. Trimming took off 4 bases at V and 1 base at J, with 11 bases between the two ends. Here the CDR3 reads CASSSFPGSGANVLTF. CDR3 bases: TGTGCCAGCAGTTCTTTCCCAGGGTCTGGGGCCAACGTCCTGACTTTC.

The V and J genes are TRBV9 and TRBJ1-2, with a tentative D call TRBD1 (5 bases). Germline assignment: CDR1 SGDLS and CDR2 YYNGEE. The CDR3 runs to 16 residues. The V and J ends lost 5 bases and 1 base respectively, with 18 bases between them. CDR3 in DNA: TGTGCCAGCAGAGGCGACGGAGGGGATTATAACTATGGCTACACCTTC. Protein: CASRGDGGDYNYGYTF.

This clone was detected only once. The chain joins TRBV27 to TRBJ2-7; TRBD1 aligns across 9 bases. Germline CDR1 reads MNHEY; CDR2 reads SMNVEV (reference sequence). CDR3 length: 15 amino acids. The V and J ends lost 5 bases and 3 bases, in that order; junction bases with no gene match: 8. The CDR3 loop is CASSQTGGEFYEQYF. Here the CDR3 DNA reads TGTGCCAGCAGTCAAACAGGGGGCGAATTCTACGAGCAGTACTTC.

This clone was seen once. The rearrangement joins TRBV9 to TRBJ2-7; 10 nucleotides agree with TRBD1. The CDR3 contains 15 residues. The germline V gene has CDR1 SGDLS and CDR2 YYNGEE. J was trimmed by 6 bases and V by 3 bases; bases with no gene match: 9. CDR3 coding DNA: TGTGCCAGCAGCGCCTCCGGGACAGGGGACGCCGAGCAGTACTTC. Translation: CASSASGTGDAEQYF.

This sequence joins TRBV19 and TRBJ1-6, with a weak D call TRBD1 (6 bases). This CDR3 comprises 15 residues. CDR1 and CDR2 from the germline V gene are LNHDA and SQIVND (reference sequence). V was pared by 4 bases and J by 7 bases, with 14 bases between. DNA of the CDR3: TGTGCCAGTAGTACTCTACAGGGCCGCAATTCACCCCTCCACTTT. Translated, it gives CASSTLQGRNSPLHF.

About this clone itself: The sample holds other DNA sequences that translate to the same CDR3. The chain recombines TRBV5-1 with TRBJ1-1; no firm D call. This CDR3 is built from 11 residues. The germline V gene has CDR1 SGHRS and CDR2 YFSETQ. V shed 0 bases and J shed 5 bases, with 2 bases lying between them. The chain's CDR3 is CASSLGTEAFF. As DNA, the CDR3 is TGCGCCAGCAGCTTGGGGACTGAAGCTTTCTTT.

This clone was detected a few times. The CDR3, as DNA: TGTGCCAGCAGCTTAGACAGGGCGAGCAATCAGCCCCAGCATTTT. Its translation is CASSLDRASNQPQHF. V gene TRBV7-2 combines with J gene TRBJ1-5; the D gene is possibly TRBD1 (6 bases). The CDR3 has 15 residues. Germline V gene sequence: CDR1 SGHTA, CDR2 FQGNSA. V lost 1 base and J 1 base, leaving 8 bases between the germline ends.

The gene calls are TRBV12-3 or TRBV12-4 and TRBJ1-5; TRBD1 is a possible D gene (6 bases). Trimming shortened V by 5 bases and J by 4 bases, and 6 bases separated the two germline ends. The CDR3 is 12 residues long. The CDR3 reads CASSTGNQPQHF. The DNA for the CDR3 is TGTGCCAGCAGTACAGGGAATCAGCCCCAGCATTTT.

The J gene is TRBJ2-1, the V gene TRBV19; no definite D call. V shed 10 bases and J shed 2 bases, with 18 bases lying between them. The CDR3 loop spans 15 amino acids. The germline gives CDR1 LNHDA, CDR2 SQIVND (reference sequence). The CDR3 DNA is TGTGCCACCCACCCCCGAATGGGCCCCTACAATGAGCAGTTCTTC. Its translation: CATHPRMGPYNEQFF. The entire variable domain, with the rest obtained from reference TRBV19 and TRBJ2-1, is as follows: DGGITQSPKYLFRKEGQNVTLSCEQNLNHDAMYWYRQDPGQGLRLIYYSQIVNDFQKGDIAEGYSVSREKKESFPLTVTSAQKNPTAFYLCATHPRMGPYNEQFFGPGTRLTVL.

V and J are TRBV29-1 and TRBJ2-2; D is unresolved. Germline loops: CDR1 SQVTM, CDR2 ANQGSEA. The length of the CDR3 is 13 residues. The V end was cut by 3 bases, the J end by 2 bases, with 7 bases between. DNA for the CDR3: TGCAGCGTTGATGTGGGTAACACCGGGGAGCTGTTTTTT. This gives the protein CSVDVGNTGELFF.

The V and J genes are TRBV12-3 or TRBV12-4 and TRBJ1-4, with D perhaps matching TRBD1 (6 bases). The CDR3 has 12 residues. Trimming took off 9 bases at V and 6 bases at J, with 11 bases between the two ends. The CDR3 loop is CASQGLDEKLFF. Here the CDR3 DNA reads TGTGCCAGTCAGGGGTTGGATGAAAAACTGTTTTTT.

The gene calls are TRBV4-1 and TRBJ2-6; possibly TRBD1 or TRBD2 for D (5 bases each). The CDR3 sequence is 19 residues long. V lost 0 bases and J 1 base, leaving 16 bases between the germline ends. Germline V gene data show CDR1 as MGHRA and CDR2 as YSYEKL. The CDR3 DNA is TGCGCCAGCAGCCAAGATGAGGGGTGGAAACGGTCTGGGGCCAACGTCCTGACTTTC. Encoded protein: CASSQDEGWKRSGANVLTF.

The chain employs TRBV7-2 and TRBJ1-5, with D uncertain. The V gene lost 2 bases and the J gene lost 5 bases, with 7 bases spanning the gap. Germline values: CDR1 SGHTA, CDR2 FQGNSA. This CDR3 region has 13 residues. CDR3 amino acids: CASSLFRHQPQHF. The CDR3 DNA reads as TGTGCCAGCAGCTTATTTAGGCATCAGCCCCAGCATTTT. The full variable domain, its missing parts supplied by reference TRBV7-2 and TRBJ1-5, is GAGVSQSPSNKVTEKGKDVELRCDPISGHTALYWYRQSLGQGLEFLIYFQGNSAPDKSGLPSDRFSAERTGGSVSTLTIQRTQQEDSAVYLCASSLFRHQPQHFGDGTRLSIL.

This chain joins TRBV2 and TRBJ1-1, with TRBD1 matching over 7 bases. This CDR3 region has 13 residues. Germline trimming cut 6 bases from V and 6 bases from J; bases unmatched to any gene: 7. Germline assignment: CDR1 SNHLY and CDR2 FYNNEI. CDR3: CASRTQGYSEAFF. CDR3 bases: TGTGCCAGCAGGACACAGGGGTACTCTGAAGCTTTCTTT.

The sample holds one count of this clone. This chain connects TRBV6-2 or TRBV6-3 to TRBJ1-5; tentative D call: TRBD1 (5 bases). V lost 5 bases, J lost 2 bases, and 13 bases lay in between. The CDR3 is 15 residues long. Germline CDR1 is MNHEY and CDR2 is SVGEGT. The CDR3 DNA sequence: TGTGCCAGCAGTCTACGGGGGGGAGGCAATCAGCCCCAGCATTTT. Amino acid sequence: CASSLRGGGNQPQHF.

The rearrangement links TRBV5-8 to TRBJ2-7; 10 bases fit TRBD1. Germline CDR1 and CDR2: SGHTS and YDEGEE. After removal of 3 bases from V and 2 bases from J, the junction contained 8 bases not matched to a gene. This CDR3 comprises 16 residues. This chain's CDR3 is CASSWVSGTGAYEQYF. CDR3 coding DNA: TGTGCCAGCAGCTGGGTTTCCGGGACAGGGGCCTACGAGCAGTACTTC. Full variable domain (remainder filled in from reference TRBV5-8 and TRBJ2-7): EAGVTQSPTHLIKTRGQQATLRCSPISGHTSVYWYQQALGLGLQFLLWYDEGEERNRGNFPPRFSGRQFPNYSSELNVNALELEDSALYLCASSWVSGTGAYEQYFGPGTRLTVT.

This chain links TRBV29-1 with TRBJ2-3; D is unclear. V was clipped by 7 bases and J by 4 bases, with 6 bases between them. The CDR3 covers 10 residues. Germline CDR1 and CDR2: SQVTM and ANQGSEA. The CDR3 spells CSADSDTQYF. DNA for the CDR3: TGCAGCGCCGACTCAGATACGCAGTATTTT.

The chain recombines TRBV9 with TRBJ2-1, with D perhaps TRBD2 (6 bases). The CDR3 length is 15 residues. Deletions cut 0 bases from V and 6 bases from J, with 13 bases between. From germline, CDR1 is SGDLS and CDR2 YYNGEE. The CDR3 sequence: CASSVAGGTTNEQFF. The CDR3 nucleotides are TGTGCCAGCAGCGTAGCTGGGGGGACGACCAATGAGCAGTTCTTC.

The chain links TRBV2 to TRBJ1-2; 7 nucleotides line up with TRBD1. Germline assignment: CDR1 SNHLY and CDR2 FYNNEI. The CDR3 has 12 amino acids. V dropped 9 bases and J dropped 7; count of bases not matched to a gene: 8. CDR3 residues: CARGDSSRGYTF. The CDR3 DNA reads TGTGCCAGGGGGGACAGTAGCCGTGGCTACACCTTC. Full variable domain (rest looked up from reference TRBV2 and TRBJ1-2): EPEVTQTPSHQVTQMGQEVILRCVPISNHLYFYWYRQILGQKVEFLVSFYNNEISEKSEIFDDQFSVERPDGSNFTLKIRSTKLEDSAMYFCARGDSSRGYTFGSGTRLTVV.

This chain links TRBV11-2 with TRBJ2-7; 9 bases match TRBD1. J gave up 3 bases and V 4 bases, and 4 bases lay outside the gene matches. CDR3 length: 14 residues. Germline V gene data show CDR1 as SGHAT and CDR2 as FQNNGV. CDR3 protein: CASSYGTGNYEQYF. CDR3 DNA: TGTGCCAGCAGCTATGGGACAGGGAACTACGAGCAGTACTTC.

The chain links TRBV6-6 to TRBJ1-6; D uncertain. The CDR3 contains 15 residues. V was clipped by 4 bases and J by 7 bases, with 14 bases between them. In germline, CDR1 is MNHNY, CDR2 SVGAGI (reference sequence). CDR3 protein: CASSSLRQGNSPLHF. The DNA of the CDR3 is TGTGCCAGCAGTTCCCTAAGGCAAGGGAATTCACCCCTCCACTTT.

CDR3 DNA: TGTGCCAGCAGCTTCACAGGAGAGGACGTTTCGGAGCCCCAGCATTTT. Amino acid sequence: CASSFTGEDVSEPQHF. V usage is TRBV7-9 and J usage is TRBJ1-5; maybe TRBD1 (5 bases). Germline CDR1 is SEHNR and CDR2 is FQNEAQ (reference sequence). The CDR3 is 16 amino acids. Trimming took off 3 bases at V and 8 bases at J, with 20 bases between the two ends.

V usage is TRBV5-1 and J usage is TRBJ1-2, with D possibly TRBD1 on 6 matching bases. The V end lost 4 bases, the J end lost 3 bases, and 22 bases lay between the germline ends. The CDR3 contains 17 residues. The germline V gene encodes CDR1 SGHRS and CDR2 YFSETQ. CDR3 loop: CASSATGLYTGDYGYTF. The CDR3 DNA reads TGCGCCAGCAGCGCTACAGGGCTTTATACGGGAGACTATGGCTACACCTTC. The full variable domain, with the rest looked up from reference TRBV5-1 and TRBJ1-2, is KAGVTQTPRYLIKTRGQQVTLSCSPISGHRSVSWYQQTPGQGLQFLFEYFSETQRNKGNFPGRFSGRQFSNSRSEMNVSTLELGDSALYLCASSATGLYTGDYGYTFGSGTRLTVV.